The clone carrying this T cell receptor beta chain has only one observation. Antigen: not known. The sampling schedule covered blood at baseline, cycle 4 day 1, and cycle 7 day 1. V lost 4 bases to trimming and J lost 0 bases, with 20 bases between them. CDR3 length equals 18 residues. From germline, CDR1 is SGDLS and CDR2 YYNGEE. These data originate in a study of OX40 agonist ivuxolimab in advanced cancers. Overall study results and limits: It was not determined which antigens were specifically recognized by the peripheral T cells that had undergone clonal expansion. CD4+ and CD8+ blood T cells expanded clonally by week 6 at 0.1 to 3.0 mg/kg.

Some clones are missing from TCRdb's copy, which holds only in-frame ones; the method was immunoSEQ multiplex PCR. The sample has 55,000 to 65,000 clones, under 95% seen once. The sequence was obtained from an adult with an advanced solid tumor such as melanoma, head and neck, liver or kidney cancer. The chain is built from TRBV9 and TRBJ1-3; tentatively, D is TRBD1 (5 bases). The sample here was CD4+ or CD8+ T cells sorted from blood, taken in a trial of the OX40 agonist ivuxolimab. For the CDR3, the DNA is TGTGCCAGCAGCCCCGTTCCCCATCCAGGGCCCTCTGGAAACACCATATATTTT. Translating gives CASSPVPHPGPSGNTIYF.